These 22 T cell receptor beta chains were all obtained from the same sample, sequenced in a study of post-analysis software for immune sequencing data (dated by TCRdb to the mid-2010s). Their specific antigens are unknown. Overall results and qualifications from the work: Significantly higher frequencies in patients than in controls were found for several TRBV segments, including TRBV5-6, TRBV5-1 and TRBV20-1.

The protocol used for the library was PCR. Sequencer: Illumina HiSeq 2500. To reduce PCR and sequencing biases, unique molecular identifiers were built into the TCR beta cDNA libraries. TCRdb handled the public reads itself, with Q25 trimming in fastp and clone calling in MiXCR, and kept productive beta chains. Identical CDR3 protein sequences are pooled into one entry, listed with their most common genes and DNA. The sample records fewer than 900,000 distinct CDR3 sequences, around 42% of which are singletons. The ten largest clones take up approximately 5% of the sample. The source material was blood. The receptors originated from a girl aged 10-17 years with multiple sclerosis.

This clonotype has a handful of counts. The chain joins TRBV9 to TRBJ2-3, with a tentative D call TRBD2 (5 bases). CDR1 is SGDLS, CDR2 YYNGEE, per germline. The V end lost 0 bases, the J end lost 2 bases, and 13 bases lay between the germline ends. This CDR3 is built from 16 residues. The CDR3, as DNA: TGTGCCAGCAGCGTAGGGCCAGCGGAGATCACAGATACGCAGTATTTT. It is translated as CASSVGPAEITDTQYF.

The CDR3 DNA reads as TGTGCCAGCAGTTACCCCAGAAGCTTAGGCAATCAGCCCCAGCATTTT. Protein product: CASSYPRSLGNQPQHF. The rearrangement joins TRBV6-2 or TRBV6-3 to TRBJ1-5; D is undetermined. The germline V and J ends were trimmed by 2 bases and 2 bases, with 13 bases remaining between them. Looked up from germline, CDR1 is MNHEY and CDR2 is SVGEGT. CDR3 length: 16 residues.

As for this clonotype: A much more abundant neighbour one base away suggests this may be a read error. The V gene is TRBV12-3 or TRBV12-4, the J gene TRBJ2-1; 10 bases fit TRBD2. After removal of 8 bases from V and 13 bases from J, the junction contained 8 bases not matched to a gene. The length of the CDR3 is 12 residues. This CDR3 is CASGTSAETQFF. DNA of the CDR3: TGTGCCAGCGGGACTAGCGCGGAGACCCAGTTCTTC.

The J gene is TRBJ2-6, the V gene TRBV12-3 or TRBV12-4, with D possibly matching TRBD2 (5 bases). V was cut by 5 bases and J by 4 bases, with 18 bases left in between. The CDR3 loop spans 17 amino acids. Here the CDR3 DNA reads TGTGCCAGCAGTCCCAGGACGCCAGCGGACGGGGCCAACGTCCTGACTTTC. Amino acid sequence: CASSPRTPADGANVLTF.

The CDR3 bases are TGTGCCAGCTCACCGGGGGGCGGGCCGTATAGCAATCAGCCCCAGCATTTT. This sequence encodes CASSPGGGPYSNQPQHF. This chain connects TRBV18 to TRBJ1-5, with a tentative D call TRBD1 (6 bases). V was shortened by 3 bases and J by 0 bases, with 15 bases between the two germline ends. This CDR3 contains 17 residues. The germline CDR1 and CDR2 sequences are KGHSH and LQKENI.

This chain connects TRBV7-6 to TRBJ2-7; maybe TRBD1 (6 bases). Trimming stripped 5 bases from V and 3 bases from J, with 20 bases between. CDR1 is SGHVS, CDR2 FNYEAQ, per germline. CDR3 length equals 16 residues. This chain's CDR3 is CASSPEPGQNRYEQYF. The CDR3 nucleotides read TGTGCCAGCAGCCCAGAGCCGGGACAAAACCGCTACGAGCAGTACTTC.

This clonotype was detected many times. The chain combines TRBV15 with TRBJ2-3; possibly TRBD2 for D (6 bases). Trimming cost V 4 bases and J 2 bases, with 19 bases left between them. The CDR3 covers 17 residues. Per the germline V gene, CDR1 is LNHNV and CDR2 is YYDKDF (reference sequence). The CDR3 nucleotides read TGTGCCACCAGCAACCTAGAGATGACGGGAGCCACAGATACGCAGTATTTT. This sequence encodes CATSNLEMTGATDTQYF.

This sequence joins TRBV20-1 and TRBJ2-7, with TRBD2 identical over 8 bases. The tail of the sequence fits TRBJ2-5 better, so the J call may be wrong. The CDR3 length is 15 residues. Germline values: CDR1 DFQATT, CDR2 SNEGSKA (reference sequence). This CDR3 reads CSALLAATPGETQYF. DNA of the CDR3: TGCAGTGCTTTACTAGCGGCCACACCTGGGGAGACCCAGTACTTC.

V is TRBV9 and J is TRBJ2-5, with 8 bases identical to TRBD1. The CDR3 runs 16 residues. Losses at the gene ends were 4 bases for V and 11 bases for J; bases not matched to a gene: 19. Germline CDR1 is SGDLS and CDR2 is YYNGEE. The CDR3 loop reads CASSLGPQGAYNEQYF. For the CDR3, the DNA is TGTGCCAGCAGCTTGGGACCTCAGGGGGCCTACAATGAGCAGTACTTC.

CDR3 residues: CASSPSRGSDTQYF. Here the CDR3 DNA reads TGTGCCAGCAGCCCCTCGCGGGGGTCAGATACGCAGTATTTT. This chain connects TRBV7-9 to TRBJ2-3; 7 bases fit TRBD2. Per the germline V gene, CDR1 is SEHNR and CDR2 is FQNEAQ (reference sequence). This CDR3 has 14 residues. J lost 4 bases, V lost 5 bases, and 6 bases had no gene match.

The J gene is TRBJ2-3, the V gene TRBV29-1, with TRBD2 matching 11 bases. Unmatched junction bases numbered 2, after V lost 3 bases and J lost 3 bases. CDR1 SQVTM and CDR2 ANQGSEA come from the germline V gene. The CDR3 spans 14 residues. In nucleotides, the CDR3 is TGCAGCGTTGAGACTAGCGGGGTGACAGATACGCAGTATTTT. Encoded protein: CSVETSGVTDTQYF.

This clonotype showed up just a few times. The CDR3 DNA is TGTGCCAGCAGCCGAGCGTTCCTGCAGGATACGCAGTATTTT. It specifies CASSRAFLQDTQYF. The V and J genes are TRBV12-3 or TRBV12-4 and TRBJ2-3; no firm D call. V was cut by 6 bases and J by 6 bases, with 16 bases left in between. The CDR3 is 14 residues long.

V is TRBV20-1 and J is TRBJ2-5; 10 bases match TRBD2. Germline V gene sequence: CDR1 DFQATT, CDR2 SNEGSKA (reference sequence). The CDR3 extends over 16 amino acids. V lost 2 bases to trimming and J lost 1 base; unmatched junction nucleotides: 7. CDR3 nucleotide sequence: TGCAGTGCTAGAAACCCGGGACTAGCGCCCCAAGAGACCCAGTACTTC. This codes for CSARNPGLAPQETQYF.

The chain employs TRBV5-1 and TRBJ2-5; D is undetermined. Germline V gene data show CDR1 as SGHRS and CDR2 as YFSETQ. The V end was cut by 2 bases, the J end by 1 base, with 12 bases between. The CDR3 extends over 15 amino acids. The CDR3 nucleotides read TGCGCCAGCAGCTTCCAGAGCCCTGGCCAAGAGACCCAGTACTTC. It encodes CASSFQSPGQETQYF.

In its sample, this clonotype was seen once. V is TRBV5-1 and J is TRBJ2-1; TRBD1 is a possible D gene (6 bases). V gave up 0 bases and J gave up 0 bases, with 22 bases separating them. The V gene's germline CDR1 is SGHRS and CDR2 YFSETQ. CDR3 size: 20 residues. The CDR3, as DNA: TGCGCCAGCAGCTTGGTCCTTGGGGACATAGGGGCCGGCTCCTACAATGAGCAGTTCTTC. Its translation: CASSLVLGDIGAGSYNEQFF.

This clonotype was detected only a few times. V is TRBV13 and J is TRBJ1-2, with TRBD1 as a possible D gene (5 bases). CDR3 length equals 14 residues. CDR1 and CDR2 from the germline V gene are PRHDT and FYEKMQ (reference sequence). V shed 3 bases and J shed 4 bases, with 12 bases lying between them. CDR3 sequence: CASSFRDGVYGYTF. Written as DNA, the CDR3 is TGTGCCAGCAGCTTCCGGGACGGGGTCTATGGCTACACCTTC.

This chain uses TRBV2 with TRBJ2-1, with D possibly TRBD1 on 5 matching bases. The germline CDR1 and CDR2 sequences are SNHLY and FYNNEI. The CDR3 has 14 amino acids. Trimming took off 7 bases at V and 4 bases at J, with 14 bases between the two ends. The CDR3: CASTQTRQYNEQFF. The CDR3 bases are TGTGCCAGCACTCAAACCCGACAGTACAATGAGCAGTTCTTC.

The chain joins TRBV20-1 to TRBJ2-1, with 8 positions matching TRBD2. V was clipped by 0 bases and J by 3 bases; unmatched bases: 1. This CDR3 comprises 14 residues. The germline V gene encodes CDR1 DFQATT and CDR2 SNEGSKA (reference sequence). The CDR3 DNA follows: TGCAGTGCTAGAGATACTAGCGGCTACAATGAGCAGTTCTTC. This sequence encodes CSARDTSGYNEQFF.

The chain uses TRBV20-1 and TRBJ2-7; 8 bases align to TRBD1. V trimming: 8 bases; J trimming: 6 bases; junction bases outside the gene matches: 6. This CDR3 is 11 amino acids long. Germline CDR1 is DFQATT and CDR2 is SNEGSKA (reference sequence). The CDR3 coding sequence is TGCAGTACCGGACAGGGTAGCGAGCAGTACTTC. This translates into CSTGQGSEQYF.

The genes are TRBV5-1 and TRBJ2-7; TRBD2 matches at 7 bases. The CDR3 runs to 18 residues. V lost 4 bases to trimming and J lost 3 bases; unmatched junction nucleotides: 19. CDR1 SGHRS and CDR2 YFSETQ come from the germline V gene. Here the CDR3 DNA reads TGCGCCAGCAGCCTGGTGGGAGGGACGCCGGGATCTGGCTACGAGCAGTACTTC. Protein: CASSLVGGTPGSGYEQYF.

This clonotype has more than one count but fewer than ten. CDR3 sequence: CASKHETQYF. CDR3 coding DNA: TGTGCCAGCAAGCACGAGACCCAGTACTTC. V gene TRBV2 combines with J gene TRBJ2-5, with D unresolved. There are 10 residues in the CDR3. Trimming left V 7 bases short and J 5 bases short, with 5 bases between. The germline gives CDR1 SNHLY, CDR2 FYNNEI.

This clonotype was seen only a few times. The rearrangement uses TRBV11-1 and TRBJ2-7; TRBD2 matches at 10 bases. Germline-derived CDR1 and CDR2 are SGHAT and FQDESV (reference sequence). Trimming removed 3 bases from V and 5 bases from J; junction bases left unmatched: 4. The CDR3 contains 14 residues. In DNA, the CDR3 is TGTGCCAGCAGCTTGGCACTAGCGGGACACGAGCAGTACTTC. It yields the protein CASSLALAGHEQYF.